Below are 15 T cell receptor beta chains sequenced from a single sample in a study of blood T cells in healthy people across ages. Next came a second PCR, run for roughly 6 to 11 cycles, which used a sample-barcoded 5' primer along with a J-beta primer mix. TCRdb redid the calling of the 5' RACE reads with MiXCR, one entry per CDR3 protein. This table holds some 1,500,000 distinct CDR3 sequences, roughly 43% found once. The sample was blood. These receptors were collected from a young woman in good health.

Only a few counts were recorded for this clonotype. This sequence joins TRBV14 and TRBJ2-5; 8 nucleotides match TRBD2. This CDR3 comprises 16 residues. CDR1 SGHDN and CDR2 FVKESK come from the germline V gene. V shed 4 bases, J shed 11 bases, and the junction held 18 bases outside the gene matches. For the CDR3, the DNA is TGTGCCAGCAGCCGGAGGCGGACTAGCCTACAGGATGAGCAGTACTTC. Translating gives CASSRRRTSLQDEQYF.

This clonotype was observed many times. V usage is TRBV6-6 and J usage is TRBJ2-6; a possible D gene is TRBD2 (5 bases). Germline lookup yields CDR1 MNHNY and CDR2 SVGAGI (reference sequence). With 0 bases removed from V and 0 bases from J, the gap between germline ends came to 9 bases. The CDR3 extends over 17 amino acids. Here the CDR3 reads CASSYSDTSSGANVLTF. The CDR3 bases are TGTGCCAGCAGTTACTCCGACACTAGCTCTGGGGCCAACGTCCTGACTTTC.

This clonotype was recorded only once. The rearrangement uses TRBV12-3 or TRBV12-4 and TRBJ1-5; TRBD1 might be the D (5 bases). The CDR3 is made up of 14 amino acids. The V and J ends lost 5 bases and 6 bases respectively, with 14 bases between them. CDR3 sequence: CASSGREGSQPQHF. The DNA for the CDR3 is TGTGCCAGCAGTGGGCGTGAGGGGTCTCAGCCCCAGCATTTT.

Concerning this clonotype: The junction departs from the called germline gene at one end, perhaps through a read error. The chain couples TRBV20-1 to TRBJ2-7; no firm D call. This CDR3 has 13 residues. Germline V CDR1 and CDR2: DFQATT, SNEGSKA (reference sequence). CDR3 nucleotide sequence: TGCAGTGCATATTCGCAGAACTCCGACGAGCAGTACTTC. It codes for CSAYSQNSDEQYF.

The V call is TRBV3-1, the J call TRBJ2-7; 7 bases align to TRBD2. The J call may be faulty, since TRBJ2-5 better matches the DNA end. This CDR3 spans 14 amino acids. Germline V gives CDR1 LGHDT, CDR2 YNNKEL (reference sequence). As DNA, the CDR3 is TGTGCCAGCAGCCCCCCCGGCGGGAGAGAGACCCAGTACTTC. Its translation: CASSPPGGRETQYF.

This clonotype has just a few counts. The V and J genes are TRBV4-2 and TRBJ2-1; the match to TRBD2 covers 7 bases. V shed 4 bases, J shed 6 bases, and the junction held 6 bases outside the gene matches. The CDR3 runs to 14 residues. Germline V lookup: CDR1 LGHNA, CDR2 YNFKEQ. The CDR3 DNA reads TGTGCCAGCAGCCTTGTGACTAGCAGCAATGAGCAGTTCTTC. Amino acid sequence: CASSLVTSSNEQFF.

CDR3 region: CSVEQGLANYGYTF. CDR3 in DNA: TGCAGCGTTGAGCAGGGGCTCGCTAACTATGGCTACACCTTC. This chain connects TRBV29-1 to TRBJ1-2; perhaps TRBD1 as D (6 bases). Germline loops: CDR1 SQVTM, CDR2 ANQGSEA. This CDR3 has 14 residues. V lost 3 bases to trimming and J lost 0 bases, with 11 bases between them.

The gene calls are TRBV6-5 and TRBJ1-5, with D possibly being TRBD1 (6 bases). Per the germline V gene, CDR1 is MNHEY and CDR2 is SVGAGI. The CDR3 consists of 13 residues. V was cut by 6 bases and J by 7 bases, with 13 bases left in between. For the CDR3, the DNA is TGTGCCAGCAGCTCGGACAGCGTCCAGCCCCAGCATTTT. Its translation: CASSSDSVQPQHF.

This clonotype has a count of ten or more. The chain recombines TRBV10-3 with TRBJ2-3; the match to TRBD2 covers 7 bases. Germline loops: CDR1 ENHRY, CDR2 SYGVKD. With 5 bases clipped from V and 0 bases from J, the junction kept 8 bases outside the gene matches. This CDR3 contains 16 residues. The CDR3 sequence: CAISLAGTTSTDTQYF. The CDR3 DNA sequence: TGTGCCATCAGTTTAGCCGGGACTACTAGCACAGATACGCAGTATTTT.

V and J are TRBV7-2 and TRBJ2-2, with 8 bases matching TRBD1. The CDR3 has 17 amino acids. Looked up from germline, CDR1 is SGHTA and CDR2 is FQGNSA. The V segment lost 5 bases and the J segment 4 bases; nucleotides outside the gene matches: 12. CDR3 region: CASSPTLRQGRTGELFF. The CDR3, as DNA: TGTGCCAGCAGCCCCACTCTCCGACAGGGGCGCACCGGGGAGCTGTTTTTT.

V gene TRBV27 combines with J gene TRBJ1-1; D perhaps matches TRBD1 (5 bases). Germline CDR1 MNHEY, CDR2 SMNVEV (reference sequence). The V end lost 6 bases, the J end lost 4 bases, and 12 bases lay between the germline ends. This CDR3 spans 13 amino acids. This CDR3 reads CASSDIRGTEAFF. The CDR3 DNA reads TGTGCCAGCAGCGACATAAGGGGCACTGAAGCTTTCTTT.

This rearrangement joins TRBV27 to TRBJ2-4; 7 bases map to TRBD2. This CDR3 comprises 14 residues. The germline CDR1 and CDR2 sequences are MNHEY and SMNVEV (reference sequence). V shed 7 bases and J 7 bases; nucleotides not matched to a gene: 10. The CDR3 nucleotides read TGTGCCAGCAAGCGGGGACCCACACCGAACATTCAGTACTTC. Translated: CASKRGPTPNIQYF.

The sample holds a few counts of this clonotype. The CDR3 region has the DNA TGTGCCAGCAGCTCCGACACTCCTAGGACAAATGAGCAGTTCTTC. This codes for CASSSDTPRTNEQFF. The chain couples TRBV7-2 to TRBJ2-1; tentatively, D is TRBD1 (5 bases). The germline CDR1 and CDR2 sequences are SGHTA and FQGNSA. This CDR3 has 15 residues. Trimming shortened V by 4 bases and J by 7 bases, and 17 bases separated the two germline ends.

The chain recombines TRBV2 with TRBJ2-3, with 11 bases that match TRBD2. The V gene end was trimmed by 7 bases and the J gene end by 5 bases; junction bases not matched to a gene: 11. The CDR3 runs 16 residues. Germline-derived CDR1 and CDR2 are SNHLY and FYNNEI. CDR3 in DNA: TGTGCCAGCATCACTAGCGGGGGAAACTATAAAGATACGCAGTATTTT. Translating gives CASITSGGNYKDTQYF.

This clonotype was seen more than once but under ten times. This chain joins TRBV6-6 and TRBJ1-1; the D gene is possibly TRBD1 (6 bases). The CDR3 has 17 residues. With 0 bases removed from V and 5 bases from J, the gap between germline ends came to 19 bases. The germline CDR1 and CDR2 sequences are MNHNY and SVGAGI (reference sequence). CDR3 DNA: TGTGCCAGCAGTTACTCGAATATACGGGGGCTAGTGACTGAAGCTTTCTTT. Protein sequence: CASSYSNIRGLVTEAFF.